Below, 31 T cell receptor beta chains from the same sample are listed, as sequenced in a study of cytomegalovirus exposure and HLA in healthy donors. This table comes from immunoSEQ multiplex PCR, and its TCRdb copy is limited to in-frame clones, with some not included. The table records 50,000 or so clones, roughly nine tenths of them present only once. Sequencing used PBMCs. All receptors derive from a woman in her thirties in good health and CMV-seronegative.

This clone has only one observation. The chain has TRBV6-6 and TRBJ2-1, with 7 bases matching TRBD2. V dropped 5 bases and J dropped 7; count of bases not matched to a gene: 8. The germline CDR1 and CDR2 sequences are MNHNY and SVGAGI (reference sequence). CDR3 length equals 14 residues. The CDR3: CASSRAGKRNEQFF. Here the CDR3 DNA reads TGTGCCAGCAGTCGAGCGGGAAAGCGGAATGAGCAGTTCTTC.

The chain joins TRBV18 to TRBJ2-2; 9 bases map to TRBD1. Germline V gene sequence: CDR1 KGHSH, CDR2 LQKENI. This CDR3 has 17 residues. Germline trimming cut 2 bases from V and 7 bases from J; bases unmatched to any gene: 11. The CDR3 here is CASSPILGQGIVGELFF. The CDR3 nucleotides are TGTGCCAGCTCACCAATCCTAGGACAGGGGATTGTCGGGGAGCTGTTTTTT.

This chain connects TRBV7-2 to TRBJ1-4, with unresolved D. Trimming shortened V by 2 bases and J by 3 bases, and 10 bases separated the two germline ends. Germline V gives CDR1 SGHTA, CDR2 FQGNSA. This CDR3 spans 15 amino acids. The CDR3 reads CASSLKSGANEKLFF. The CDR3 region has the DNA TGTGCCAGCAGCTTAAAATCTGGAGCTAATGAAAAACTGTTTTTT. Looking up the rest from reference TRBV7-2 and TRBJ1-4 gives the full variable domain: GAGVSQSPSNKVTEKGKDVELRCDPISGHTALYWYRQSLGQGLEFLIYFQGNSAPDKSGLPSDRFSAERTGGSVSTLTIQRTQQEDSAVYLCASSLKSGANEKLFFGSGTQLSVL.

The chain joins TRBV4-2 to TRBJ2-6; D is perhaps TRBD2 (5 bases). The CDR3 totals 17 residues. Trimming took off 0 bases at V and 3 bases at J, with 12 bases between the two ends. Germline-derived CDR1 and CDR2 are LGHNA and YNFKEQ. This chain's CDR3 is CASSQDLLAGGANVLTF. The CDR3 coding sequence is TGTGCCAGCAGCCAAGATCTGCTAGCCGGTGGGGCCAACGTCCTGACTTTC.

The chain carries TRBV2 and TRBJ1-5, with 8 nucleotides matching TRBD1. V lost 8 bases, J lost 0 bases, and 3 bases stayed unmatched. CDR1 and CDR2 from the germline V gene are SNHLY and FYNNEI. The CDR3 length is 14 residues. Here the CDR3 reads CASWQGASNQPQHF. Here the CDR3 DNA reads TGTGCCAGCTGGCAGGGGGCTAGCAATCAGCCCCAGCATTTT. Full variable domain (outside the CDR3, taken from reference TRBV2 and TRBJ1-5): EPEVTQTPSHQVTQMGQEVILRCVPISNHLYFYWYRQILGQKVEFLVSFYNNEISEKSEIFDDQFSVERPDGSNFTLKIRSTKLEDSAMYFCASWQGASNQPQHFGDGTRLSIL.

This chain links TRBV7-9 with TRBJ2-3, with 7 bases aligning to TRBD1. Trimming removed 0 bases from V and 5 bases from J; junction bases left unmatched: 8. Germline-derived CDR1 and CDR2 are SEHNR and FQNEAQ (reference sequence). CDR3 length: 16 amino acids. CDR3 in amino acids: CASSLAGQRRKDTQYF. The CDR3 nucleotides are TGTGCCAGCAGCTTAGCGGGACAGCGAAGAAAAGATACGCAGTATTTT.

The chain combines TRBV15 with TRBJ1-2; 7 bases line up with TRBD1. The V and J ends lost 3 bases and 8 bases, in that order; junction bases with no gene match: 3. This CDR3 has 12 residues. CDR1 and CDR2 (germline): LNHNV, YYDKDF (reference sequence). The CDR3 sequence is CATSSATGGYTF. The DNA for the CDR3 is TGTGCCACCAGCAGCGCGACAGGGGGCTACACCTTC.

The gene calls are TRBV30 and TRBJ2-1; 11 bases align to TRBD2. J lost 8 bases, V lost 5 bases, and 14 bases had no gene match. Per the germline V gene, CDR1 is GTSNPN and CDR2 is SVGIG (reference sequence). The CDR3 is 16 residues long. CDR3 region: CAWGGTSGRPDYEQFF. DNA for the CDR3: TGTGCCTGGGGAGGGACTAGCGGAAGGCCCGACTATGAGCAGTTCTTC.

CDR3 sequence reads: CAWAPKGGDQPQHF. CDR3 bases: TGTGCCTGGGCCCCTAAAGGGGGCGATCAGCCCCAGCATTTT. V gene TRBV30 combines with J gene TRBJ1-5; 7 nucleotides match TRBD1. CDR1 GTSNPN and CDR2 SVGIG come from the germline V gene (reference sequence). CDR3 length equals 14 residues. V lost 5 bases, J lost 5 bases, and 9 bases stayed unmatched. Combining the CDR3 with reference TRBV30 and TRBJ1-5 gives the whole variable domain SQTIHQWPATLVQPVGSPLSLECTVEGTSNPNLYWYRQAAGRGLQLLFYSVGIGQISSEVPQNLSASRPQDRQFILSSKKLLLSDSGFYLCAWAPKGGDQPQHFGDGTRLSIL.

The CDR3 loop reads CASSEHQRDNQPQHF. The CDR3 region has the DNA TGTGCCAGCAGTGAACATCAACGGGACAATCAGCCCCAGCATTTT. The chain couples TRBV6-1 to TRBJ1-5; D remains unclear. This CDR3 contains 15 residues. Deletions cut 2 bases from V and 3 bases from J, with 11 bases between. Germline V gene data show CDR1 as MNHNS and CDR2 as SASEGT.

This chain uses TRBV10-3 with TRBJ2-1; 7 bases line up with TRBD2. CDR1 is ENHRY, CDR2 SYGVKD, per germline. The CDR3 runs 16 residues. The V and J ends lost 4 bases and 5 bases, in that order; junction bases with no gene match: 11. CDR3 loop: CAISGLAEAGNNEQFF. The CDR3 region has the DNA TGTGCCATCAGTGGCCTAGCGGAAGCGGGGAACAATGAGCAGTTCTTC.

The sample holds a few counts of this clone. This chain joins TRBV2 and TRBJ2-1, with TRBD2 identical over 8 bases. V lost 8 bases and J lost 0; bases outside the gene matches: 3. The length of the CDR3 is 14 residues. CDR1 and CDR2 (germline): SNHLY, FYNNEI. CDR3 region: CASLAGYSYNEQFF. Written as DNA, the CDR3 is TGTGCCAGCTTAGCGGGATACTCCTACAATGAGCAGTTCTTC.

This chain joins TRBV10-3 and TRBJ2-7, with TRBD1 identical over 10 bases. Germline V lookup: CDR1 ENHRY, CDR2 SYGVKD. The CDR3 consists of 15 residues. After removal of 6 bases from V and 6 bases from J, the junction contained 11 bases not matched to a gene. The CDR3 bases are TGTGCCATCAGCCGGAATGAAGGACAGGGGGGCGAGCAGTACTTC. This encodes CAISRNEGQGGEQYF.

This clone has more than one count but fewer than ten. V is TRBV11-3 and J is TRBJ2-1; tentatively, D is TRBD1 (6 bases). CDR1 and CDR2 (germline): SGHNT, YENEEA. Trimming stripped 5 bases from V and 4 bases from J, with 9 bases between. The CDR3 has 13 residues. The CDR3 loop is CASSPGTYNEQFF. DNA of the CDR3: TGTGCCAGCAGCCCCGGGACATACAATGAGCAGTTCTTC.

This chain uses TRBV18 with TRBJ2-5; tentative D call: TRBD1 (6 bases). Trimming took off 5 bases at V and 1 base at J, with 11 bases between the two ends. There are 14 residues in the CDR3. Germline CDR1 KGHSH, CDR2 LQKENI. CDR3 region: CASSRGKTQETQYF. The CDR3 bases are TGTGCCAGCTCAAGGGGGAAAACCCAAGAGACCCAGTACTTC.

This chain joins TRBV6-5 and TRBJ2-7; 7 bases are shared with TRBD1. The CDR3 runs 14 residues. Germline CDR1 reads MNHEY; CDR2 reads SVGAGI. V shed 6 bases and J 4 bases; nucleotides not matched to a gene: 9. As DNA, the CDR3 is TGTGCCAGCAGATCCGGGACAGCCTCATACGAGCAGTACTTC. This encodes CASRSGTASYEQYF.

This chain links TRBV7-2 with TRBJ2-2; 7 positions agree with TRBD1. V dropped 7 bases and J dropped 3; count of bases not matched to a gene: 8. CDR3 length: 15 residues. Germline CDR1 reads SGHTA; CDR2 reads FQGNSA. CDR3 coding DNA: TGTGCCAGCAAGACAGGGAATACTGACACCGGGGAGCTGTTTTTT. This translates into CASKTGNTDTGELFF.

This rearrangement joins TRBV10-1 to TRBJ1-1, with D unresolved. The V gene's germline CDR1 is WNHNN and CDR2 SYGVQD (reference sequence). V dropped 3 bases and J dropped 1 base, with 9 bases sitting between them. The CDR3 consists of 14 residues. This CDR3 is CASSEEPGNTEAFF. The DNA for the CDR3 is TGCGCCAGCAGTGAAGAACCGGGGAACACTGAAGCTTTCTTT.

CDR3 protein: CASSETTGYTGELFF. CDR3 nucleotide sequence: TGTGCCAGCAGTGAAACGACAGGATACACCGGGGAGCTGTTTTTT. V gene TRBV25-1 combines with J gene TRBJ2-2; tentatively, D is TRBD1 (6 bases). The ends were cut back, 2 bases at V and 3 bases at J, with 10 bases in the middle. The CDR3 consists of 15 residues. Germline V lookup: CDR1 MGHDK, CDR2 SYGVNS.

The chain carries TRBV7-2 and TRBJ1-5; D perhaps matches TRBD1 (6 bases). Germline CDR1 SGHTA, CDR2 FQGNSA. The CDR3 length is 16 residues. The ends were cut back, 3 bases at V and 5 bases at J, with 17 bases in the middle. The CDR3 here is CASSFPEGGADQPQHF. CDR3 DNA: TGTGCCAGCAGCTTTCCCGAGGGGGGGGCGGATCAGCCCCAGCATTTT.

The chain couples TRBV7-2 to TRBJ2-7, with 11 nucleotides matching TRBD2. Per germline, CDR1 SGHTA and CDR2 FQGNSA. The CDR3 covers 17 residues. Trimming took 7 bases from V and 0 from J; bases not matched to a gene: 11. CDR3 residues: CASNKGLAGGLSYEQYF. The CDR3 region has the DNA TGTGCCAGCAATAAGGGCCTAGCGGGAGGCCTCTCCTACGAGCAGTACTTC. The full variable domain, with the rest looked up from reference TRBV7-2 and TRBJ2-7, is GAGVSQSPSNKVTEKGKDVELRCDPISGHTALYWYRQSLGQGLEFLIYFQGNSAPDKSGLPSDRFSAERTGGSVSTLTIQRTQQEDSAVYLCASNKGLAGGLSYEQYFGPGTRLTVT.

The chain couples TRBV4-1 to TRBJ1-1; D uncertain. Germline V gene sequence: CDR1 MGHRA, CDR2 YSYEKL. This CDR3 is 16 amino acids long. Between the trimmed V and J ends, which lost 0 bases and 1 base, there was a span of 12 bases. CDR3: CASSQERGKQNTEAFF. The CDR3 DNA is TGCGCCAGCAGCCAAGAGAGAGGGAAGCAGAACACTGAAGCTTTCTTT.

The rearrangement links TRBV6-6 to TRBJ2-3, with a tentative D call TRBD2 (5 bases). This CDR3 is built from 12 residues. Germline V gene lookup returns CDR1 MNHNY and CDR2 SVGAGI (reference sequence). V gave up 6 bases and J gave up 4 bases, with 8 bases separating them. The CDR3 spells CASRKAADTQYF. DNA of the CDR3: TGTGCCAGCAGGAAAGCGGCAGATACGCAGTATTTT.

The J gene is TRBJ2-3, the V gene TRBV7-3; no clear D. Between the trimmed V and J ends, which lost 5 bases and 5 bases, there was a span of 8 bases. The length of the CDR3 is 12 residues. Germline CDR1 is SGHTA and CDR2 is FQGTGA. CDR3 sequence: CASSPNGDTQYF. The DNA of the CDR3 is TGTGCCAGCAGCCCAAACGGAGATACGCAGTATTTT. The full variable domain, its missing parts supplied by reference TRBV7-3 and TRBJ2-3, is GAGVSQTPSNKVTEKGKYVELRCDPISGHTALYWYRQSLGQGPEFLIYFQGTGAADDSGLPNDRFFAVRPEGSVSTLKIQRTERGDSAVYLCASSPNGDTQYFGPGTRLTVL.

The chain has TRBV7-2 and TRBJ2-5; the match to TRBD2 covers 10 bases. Unmatched junction bases numbered 2, after V lost 1 base and J lost 3 bases. The CDR3 has 15 amino acids. The germline gives CDR1 SGHTA, CDR2 FQGNSA. CDR3 nucleotide sequence: TGTGCCAGCAGCTTAGGTCTAGCGGGAGAAGAGACCCAGTACTTC. It specifies CASSLGLAGEETQYF.

The chain uses TRBV6-1 and TRBJ1-4; D not resolved. Trimming stripped 10 bases from V and 6 bases from J, with 18 bases between. The CDR3 is made up of 14 amino acids. The germline CDR1 and CDR2 sequences are MNHNS and SASEGT. CDR3 sequence (DNA): TGTGCCACCGGACGAGGAGGGAGCGATGAAAAACTGTTTTTT. Protein sequence: CATGRGGSDEKLFF.

This clone was counted a single time. The chain has TRBV27 and TRBJ2-7, with 7 positions matching TRBD2. V gave up 2 bases and J gave up 5 bases; unmatched junction bases: 12. CDR3 size: 16 residues. The V gene's germline CDR1 is MNHEY and CDR2 SMNVEV (reference sequence). The DNA for the CDR3 is TGTGCCAGCAGTTTAGAAGCGGGATCCCCGCTAGACGAGCAGTACTTC. It yields the protein CASSLEAGSPLDEQYF.

A single count supports this clone. V is TRBV5-8 and J is TRBJ2-5; TRBD2 matches at 13 bases. V lost 4 bases, J lost 5 bases, and 8 bases stayed unmatched. This CDR3 contains 16 residues. CDR1 and CDR2 from the germline V gene are SGHTS and YDEGEE. The CDR3 protein is CASSQGLAGDVETQYF. The CDR3 nucleotides are TGTGCCAGCAGCCAAGGACTAGCGGGAGACGTGGAGACCCAGTACTTC.

This clone was recorded once. The chain recombines TRBV9 with TRBJ1-1, with 7 bases that match TRBD1. CDR1 and CDR2 (germline): SGDLS, YYNGEE. V trimming: 0 bases; J trimming: 0 bases; junction bases outside the gene matches: 8. CDR3 length: 17 residues. CDR3 nucleotide sequence: TGTGCCAGCAGCGTAGGGGGGACAGCTATTATGAACACTGAAGCTTTCTTT. Its protein product is CASSVGGTAIMNTEAFF.

The chain is built from TRBV9 and TRBJ2-3, with TRBD2 matching over 16 bases. The germline CDR1 and CDR2 sequences are SGDLS and YYNGEE. The CDR3 covers 23 residues. V was clipped by 0 bases and J by 1 base; unmatched bases: 17. The CDR3 bases are TGTGCCAGCAGCGTAGCACGCCGTCCGGGACTAGCGGGAGGGCCGGACGGCACAGATACGCAGTATTTT. This gives the protein CASSVARRPGLAGGPDGTDTQYF.

This clone was counted a single time. This chain joins TRBV7-3 and TRBJ1-1, with D possibly matching TRBD1 (6 bases). Germline V gene lookup returns CDR1 SGHTA and CDR2 FQGTGA. V gave up 4 bases and J gave up 4 bases, with 10 bases separating them. This CDR3 has 13 residues. CDR3 bases: TGTGCCAGCAGCTACAGGGATCGCACTGAAGCTTTCTTT. Residues: CASSYRDRTEAFF.